A single sample is the source of the 10 T cell receptor beta chains below, sequenced in a study of long-term antiretroviral therapy in people with HIV. Sequencing relied on immunoSEQ assay v3.0, run at survey level. Repertoires were generated with immunoSEQ multiplex PCR, while TCRdb's copy carries only in-frame clones and drops some. The data hold roughly 35,000 clones, with 94% observed a single time. The sample was unsorted PBMCs, taken just over 5 years after starting antiretroviral therapy. The receptor source for this set is a woman aged 50 to 65 with HIV.

The chain couples TRBV2 to TRBJ1-4; D is unclear. The CDR3 contains 14 residues. Between the trimmed V and J ends, which lost 2 bases and 5 bases, there was a span of 9 bases. Per the germline V gene, CDR1 is SNHLY and CDR2 is FYNNEI. The CDR3 sequence: CASSEHHRNEKLFF. CDR3 coding DNA: TGTGCCAGCAGTGAACATCACCGAAATGAAAAACTGTTTTTT.

The chain has TRBV15 and TRBJ2-4, with 11 positions matching TRBD1. The CDR3 extends over 19 amino acids. Per the germline V gene, CDR1 is LNHNV and CDR2 is YYDKDF (reference sequence). Losses at the gene ends were 5 bases for V and 1 base for J; bases not matched to a gene: 13. Here the CDR3 reads CATSRGDRGIYSAKNIQYF. In nucleotides, the CDR3 is TGTGCCACCAGCCGTGGGGACAGGGGGATTTATTCGGCCAAAAACATTCAGTACTTC.

The rearrangement links TRBV5-1 to TRBJ2-5; TRBD1 matches at 9 bases. The CDR3 runs to 15 residues. Trimming took 2 bases from V and 1 from J; bases not matched to a gene: 3. Germline-derived CDR1 and CDR2 are SGHRS and YFSETQ. The CDR3 is CASSFRTGAQETQYF. The DNA of the CDR3 is TGCGCCAGCAGCTTTAGGACAGGGGCCCAAGAGACCCAGTACTTC.

The genes are TRBV9 and TRBJ2-6; D possibly uses TRBD1 or TRBD2 (6 bases each). Trimming took off 4 bases at V and 1 base at J, with 18 bases between the two ends. Germline V gene lookup returns CDR1 SGDLS and CDR2 YYNGEE. The CDR3 covers 18 residues. CDR3 amino acids: CASSPSVQGTSGANVLTF. The CDR3 nucleotides read TGTGCCAGCAGCCCCTCTGTCCAGGGGACTTCTGGGGCCAACGTCCTGACTTTC.

This clone was counted a single time. The chain has TRBV2 and TRBJ2-5; D may match TRBD1 or TRBD2 (5 bases each). This CDR3 contains 14 residues. Trimming stripped 6 bases from V and 4 bases from J, with 15 bases between. In germline, CDR1 is SNHLY, CDR2 FYNNEI. The CDR3 loop reads CASRTRDRPETQYF. The CDR3 DNA sequence: TGTGCCAGCAGGACCCGGGACCGCCCAGAGACCCAGTACTTC. Full variable domain (missing parts from reference TRBV2 and TRBJ2-5): EPEVTQTPSHQVTQMGQEVILRCVPISNHLYFYWYRQILGQKVEFLVSFYNNEISEKSEIFDDQFSVERPDGSNFTLKIRSTKLEDSAMYFCASRTRDRPETQYFGPGTRLLVL.

This sequence joins TRBV18 and TRBJ1-1; the D gene is possibly TRBD1 (6 bases). The CDR3 has 14 residues. Deletions cut 2 bases from V and 4 bases from J, with 11 bases between. The germline CDR1 and CDR2 sequences are KGHSH and LQKENI. DNA of the CDR3: TGTGCCAGCTCACCATTGGACAGCGGCACTGAAGCTTTCTTT. Amino acid sequence: CASSPLDSGTEAFF.

This rearrangement joins TRBV2 to TRBJ2-1, with 7 bases matching TRBD2. V lost 10 bases to trimming and J lost 5 bases; unmatched junction nucleotides: 11. Germline CDR1 and CDR2: SNHLY and FYNNEI. This CDR3 contains 14 residues. The CDR3 DNA is TGTGCCACCGATATGGGGGGGGGTAACAATGAGCAGTTCTTC. Amino acids: CATDMGGGNNEQFF.

CDR3 amino acids: CASSQDLGGTYTDTQYF. CDR3 nucleotide sequence: TGCGCCAGCAGCCAAGATTTAGGGGGGACCTACACAGATACGCAGTATTTT. The rearrangement joins TRBV4-3 to TRBJ2-3; D possibly uses TRBD1 or TRBD2 (6 bases each). CDR1 LGHNA and CDR2 YSLEER come from the germline V gene. The CDR3 is 17 amino acids. V was shortened by 0 bases and J by 2 bases, with 15 bases between the two germline ends.

The sample holds one count of this clone. The chain employs TRBV5-5 and TRBJ1-1, with D possibly being TRBD1 (5 bases). Germline assignment: CDR1 SGHKS and CDR2 YYEKEE (reference sequence). Trimming took 1 base from V and 5 from J, leaving 12 bases between them. The CDR3 sequence is 14 residues long. This CDR3 reads CASSLPKGVTEAFF. In nucleotides, the CDR3 is TGTGCCAGCAGCTTGCCGAAAGGGGTTACTGAAGCTTTCTTT.

This rearrangement joins TRBV18 to TRBJ2-7, with 10 bases that match TRBD2. The CDR3 totals 19 residues. J lost 1 base, V lost 6 bases, and 18 bases had no gene match. CDR1 is KGHSH, CDR2 LQKENI, per germline. CDR3 region: CASSRRAPLAGGSSYEQYF. The CDR3 nucleotides read TGTGCCAGCTCGCGCAGGGCGCCATTAGCGGGGGGTTCGTCCTACGAGCAGTACTTC.